The 4 T cell receptor beta chains in this list originate from one sample, sequenced in a study of cytomegalovirus exposure and HLA in healthy donors. 60 Vbeta and 13 Jbeta primers were used in PCR. Profiled with immunoSEQ multiplex PCR; TCRdb holds only in-frame clones, not every one. The table lists about 54,000 clones, about four fifths of them singletons, with approximately 1.4% in the top ten. Sequencing was performed on PBMCs. All receptors come from a female donor in good health and CMV-seronegative.

This chain joins TRBV4-1 and TRBJ1-4; D uncertain. From germline, CDR1 is MGHRA and CDR2 YSYEKL. V shed 0 bases and J shed 5 bases, with 10 bases lying between them. CDR3 size: 15 residues. The CDR3 DNA follows: TGCGCCAGCAGCCAAGATACGGTAAAGAATGAAAAACTGTTTTTT. Translated: CASSQDTVKNEKLFF.

The chain uses TRBV25-1 and TRBJ1-5; possibly TRBD1 for D (5 bases). The germline CDR1 and CDR2 sequences are MGHDK and SYGVNS. The CDR3 is 13 amino acids. Trimming removed 5 bases at V and 4 bases at J, with 9 bases between. The CDR3: CASSLTGNQPQHF. The CDR3, as DNA: TGTGCCAGCAGTCTTACAGGAAATCAGCCCCAGCATTTT.

The J gene is TRBJ1-4, the V gene TRBV6-5; the match to TRBD1 covers 7 bases. Germline assignment: CDR1 MNHEY and CDR2 SVGAGI. V was clipped by 5 bases and J by 2 bases; unmatched bases: 2. This CDR3 contains 14 residues. For the CDR3, the DNA is TGTGCCAGCAGTGACAGGGTGACTAATGAAAAACTGTTTTTT. It is translated as CASSDRVTNEKLFF.

This clone was picked up a small number of times. Mismatch with germline at one junction end may stem from a read error. V gene TRBV5-1 combines with J gene TRBJ1-2; D may be TRBD1 (6 bases). The CDR3 covers 13 residues. CDR1 and CDR2 from the germline V gene are SGHRS and YFSETQ. Written as DNA, the CDR3 is TGCGCCAGCAGCGTCCGGGATCTGCAGGGGCTACTCTTC. It codes for CASSVRDLQGLLF.